The clone carrying this T cell receptor (beta chain) was counted a single time. J lost 2 bases, V lost 4 bases, and 14 bases had no gene match. Germline values: CDR1 MNHEY, CDR2 SMNVEV (reference sequence). This CDR3 has 18 residues. TCR beta chains were sequenced at survey level with immunoSEQ. TCRdb's copy holds only in-frame clones and misses some; the assay was immunoSEQ multiplex PCR. The repertoire holds about 68,000 clones, with over 85% as singletons. The receptor was derived from a man in his forties with rheumatoid arthritis. The specimen sequenced was PBMCs. J is TRBJ2-7 and V is TRBV27; 10 bases are a match to TRBD1. The CDR3 region is CASSSGQGRQTVTYEQYF. CDR3 bases: TGTGCCAGCAGTTCGGGACAGGGGCGTCAAACCGTGACCTACGAGCAGTACTTC.